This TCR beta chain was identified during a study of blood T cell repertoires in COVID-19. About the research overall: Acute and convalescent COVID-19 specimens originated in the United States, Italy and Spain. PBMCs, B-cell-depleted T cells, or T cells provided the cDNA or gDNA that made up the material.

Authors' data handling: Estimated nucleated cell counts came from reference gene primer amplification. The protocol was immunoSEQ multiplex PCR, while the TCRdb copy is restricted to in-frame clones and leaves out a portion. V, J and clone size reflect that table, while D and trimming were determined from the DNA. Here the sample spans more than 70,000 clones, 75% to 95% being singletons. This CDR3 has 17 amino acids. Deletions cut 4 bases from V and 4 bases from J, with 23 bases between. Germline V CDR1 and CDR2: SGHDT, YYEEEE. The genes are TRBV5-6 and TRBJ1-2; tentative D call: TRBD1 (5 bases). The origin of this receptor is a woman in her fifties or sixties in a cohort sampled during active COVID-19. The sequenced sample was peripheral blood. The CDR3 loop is CASSLLREGTYSYGYTF. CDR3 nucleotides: TGTGCCAGCAGCCTCTTACGGGAGGGGACTTACTCCTATGGCTACACCTTC.